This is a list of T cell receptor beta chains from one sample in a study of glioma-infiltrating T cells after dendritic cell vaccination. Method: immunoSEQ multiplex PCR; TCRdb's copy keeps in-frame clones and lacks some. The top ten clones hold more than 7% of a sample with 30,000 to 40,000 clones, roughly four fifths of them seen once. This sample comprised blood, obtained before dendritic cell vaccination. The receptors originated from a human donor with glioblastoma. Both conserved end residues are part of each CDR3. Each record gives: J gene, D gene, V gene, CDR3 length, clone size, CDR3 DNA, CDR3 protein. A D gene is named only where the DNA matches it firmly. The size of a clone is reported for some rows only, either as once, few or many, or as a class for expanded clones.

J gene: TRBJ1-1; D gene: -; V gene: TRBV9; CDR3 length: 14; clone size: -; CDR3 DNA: TGTGCCAGCAGCGTAGGAGAGGGTTTCACTGAAGCTTTCTTT; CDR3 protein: CASSVGEGFTEAFF
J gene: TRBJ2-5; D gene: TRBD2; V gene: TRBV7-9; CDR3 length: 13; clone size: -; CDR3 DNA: TGTGCCAGCAGCTTTAGCGGGGAAGAGACCCAGTACTTC; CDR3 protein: CASSFSGEETQYF
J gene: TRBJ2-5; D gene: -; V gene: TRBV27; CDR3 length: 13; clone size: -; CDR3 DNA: TGTGCCAGCAGTCCCCAGTACCAAGAGACCCAGTACTTC; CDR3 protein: CASSPQYQETQYF
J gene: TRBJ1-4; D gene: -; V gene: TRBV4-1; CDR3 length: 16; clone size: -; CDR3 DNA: TGCGCCAGCAGCCAAGCGGGGGGGGGTCTCGGTGAAAAACTGTTTTTT; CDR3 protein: CASSQAGGGLGEKLFF
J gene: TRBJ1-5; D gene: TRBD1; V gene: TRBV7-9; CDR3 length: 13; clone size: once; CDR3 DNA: TGTGCCAGCAGCGTAGACAGGGAAGGACCCCAGCATTTT; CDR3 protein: CASSVDREGPQHF
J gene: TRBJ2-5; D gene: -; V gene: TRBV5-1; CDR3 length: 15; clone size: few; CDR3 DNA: TGCGCCAGCAGCTTTAGCGGTTGGGCCTGGGAGACCCAGTACTTC; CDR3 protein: CASSFSGWAWETQYF
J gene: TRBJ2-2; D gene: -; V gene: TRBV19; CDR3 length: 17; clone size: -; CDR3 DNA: TGTGCCAGTAGTGATCTCCCTGGGCAGGCCAACACCGGGGAGCTGTTTTTT; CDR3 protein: CASSDLPGQANTGELFF
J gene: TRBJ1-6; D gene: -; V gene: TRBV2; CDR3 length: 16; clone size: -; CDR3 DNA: TGTGCGAACAGGGCCGGCGGGAGCTCCTATAATTCCCCCCTCCACTTT; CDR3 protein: CANRAGGSSYNSPLHF
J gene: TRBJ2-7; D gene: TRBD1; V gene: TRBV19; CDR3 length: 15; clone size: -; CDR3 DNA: TGTGCCAGTAGTGCGGGACAGGGGCTTTCCTACGAGCAGTACTTC; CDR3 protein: CASSAGQGLSYEQYF
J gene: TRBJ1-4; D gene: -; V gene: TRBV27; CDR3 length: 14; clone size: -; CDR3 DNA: TGTGCCAGCAGTCTTCAGGATCCAAATGAAAAACTGTTTTTT; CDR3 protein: CASSLQDPNEKLFF
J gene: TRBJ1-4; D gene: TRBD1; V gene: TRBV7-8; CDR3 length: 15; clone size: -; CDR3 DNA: TGTGCCAGCAGCCCCAGACAGGGTATTAATGAAAAACTGTTTTTT; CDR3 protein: CASSPRQGINEKLFF